This entry is about one T cell receptor (beta chain). This clone was seen a few times. The specificity of this receptor is unknown. A much bigger clone sits one base away, suggesting this may be a read error. This entry belongs to a study of shared clonotypes between healthy human individuals (dated by TCRdb to 2019 to 2021). Describing the broader study: The cohort included three men and two women between 18 and 49 years of age. For each donor, CD4 naive and CD4 memory were each run on three plates, CD8 naive on two plates, and CD8 memory on one plate. Blood TCR repertoires of 5 or 6 healthy adults were deeply sequenced to estimate repertoire size and the extent of clonotype sharing between individuals. To increase sequencing depth and limit assay-specific biases, different laboratories used diverse techniques to prepare libraries and sequence TCR repertoires. Leukapheresis yielded between about 0.9 and 8.9 billion PBMCs per donor.

Donors were healthy HIV-negative adults with no recently reported acute infections or vaccinations. Every donor was a Caucasian adult living in Nashville, Tennessee, USA. CD4+ T cells were enriched through magnetic negative selection, after which naive cells were positively selected on CD45RA and the remaining negative fraction served as the memory subset. After blood collection by leukapheresis, PBMCs were isolated using Ficoll-Histopaque density gradient centrifugation and then cryopreserved in the vapor phase of liquid nitrogen. Analytical flow cytometry was used to check the purity and quantity of each magnetically sorted T cell population. From each sorted fraction, genomic DNA was isolated and quantified by UV absorbance on a Nanodrop 2000c. General findings and caveats noted by the study authors: Even with the large sequencing depth, rarefaction of the sorted-subset datasets indicated that sequencing was incomplete. When a few donors were compared, the shared fraction of clonotypes was around 4.6% for naive CD4, around 3.5% for naive CD8, 2.3% for memory CD4, and 0.35% to 0.4% for memory CD8. Because the study included only a small number of donors, the genetic and exposure-history diversity represented was limited. Only blood was sampled, and tissue TCR repertoires likely differ from those in blood. Naive subsets generally had larger estimated clonotype richness than memory subsets did. Compared with non-shared clonotypes, clonotypes shared by all four sorted-subset donors had higher generation probabilities. Pairwise subsampling indicated that sequencing depth was expected to affect the degree of clonotype sharing among donors.

TCR CDR3 regions were amplified from genomic DNA by multiplex PCR using the deep immunoSEQ assay. Extracted genomic DNA from each cell subset was distributed evenly across all wells of several immunoSEQ 96-well plates, and each plate was treated as a replicate. For sorted subsets, 200 to 250 ng genomic DNA, equal to 30,000 or so T cell genomes, was loaded into each replicate PCR. The purified libraries were quantified using a Qubit 3.0 fluorometer, sized with a Bioanalyzer 2100, and then quantified again using the KAPA Library Quantification kit. Every immunoSEQ 96-well plate was sequenced on a dedicated single-read 150-cycle Illumina NextSeq 550 flow cell. The original methods were these. Because only junctional sequences without quality scores were contained in the immunoSEQ output, filtering matching that applied to full-length reads could not be performed. Sequences were annotated with PyIR, a Python wrapper for IgBLAST v1.9, using IMGT germline references to assign V/J genes and CDR3. Reads with weak V/J assignments (E-value above 1e-6), missing CDR3, stop codons, out-of-frame junctions, or ambiguous translated residues were removed. V3J clonotypes were defined as sequences sharing an identical inferred V gene, J gene, and CDR3 amino acid sequence. The percentage overlap between two repertoires was calculated by dividing the number of shared unique clonotypes by the size of the smaller repertoire. Three approaches were used to assess repertoire richness: RTK rarefaction, the Chao1 estimator, and Recon v2.1 estimates of unobserved clonotypes. Generation probabilities for all TCRbeta clonotypes obtained by the gDNA method from several donors were computed using OLGA. TCRdb holds this immuneACCESS table with in-frame rearrangements only. Some clones are missing; in checked studies, unresolved V genes explain under half, and the rest has no known cause. V, J and clone size reflect that table, while D and trimming were determined from the DNA. In all, the sample holds about 2 million clones, and roughly 95% of those were seen once. The top ten hold more than 0.1% of the sample.

This receptor was identified in a man aged 18 to 35 in good health. Source material: naive CD4+ T cells sorted from blood. The cell subset or site label, read with the paper, signifies: CD45RA+ positively selected.

The bases read TGTGCCCCGTGGCGGGATCTGGGAAGCTACACCTTC. Its translation is CAPWRDLGSYTF. Recombination joined TRBV30 with TRBJ1-2; there is no confident call for the D gene. The trim is 8 bases for V and 9 bases for J, with a gap of 19 bases between the germline ends. In the germline V gene (reference sequence), CDR1 corresponds to GTSNPN and CDR2 to SVGIG. Inclusive of the bounding cysteine and phenylalanine, the CDR3 is 12 residues long. The kept DNA is CDR3 alone, 36 bases in frame from the first base.